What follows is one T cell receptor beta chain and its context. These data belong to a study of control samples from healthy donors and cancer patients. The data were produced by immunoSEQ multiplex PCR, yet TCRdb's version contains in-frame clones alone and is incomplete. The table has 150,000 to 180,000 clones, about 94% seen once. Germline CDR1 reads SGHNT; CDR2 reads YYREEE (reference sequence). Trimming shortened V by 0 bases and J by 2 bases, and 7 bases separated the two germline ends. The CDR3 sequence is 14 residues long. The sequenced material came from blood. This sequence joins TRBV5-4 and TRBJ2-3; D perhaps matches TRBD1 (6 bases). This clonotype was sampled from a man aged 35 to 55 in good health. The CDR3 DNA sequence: TGTGCCAGCAGCTTGGACAGGGTCACAGATACGCAGTATTTT. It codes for CASSLDRVTDTQYF. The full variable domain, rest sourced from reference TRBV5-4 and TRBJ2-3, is ETGVTQSPTHLIKTRGQQVTLRCSSQSGHNTVSWYQQALGQGPQFIFQYYREEENGRGNFPPRFSGLQFPNYSSELNVNALELDDSALYLCASSLDRVTDTQYFGPGTRLTVL.